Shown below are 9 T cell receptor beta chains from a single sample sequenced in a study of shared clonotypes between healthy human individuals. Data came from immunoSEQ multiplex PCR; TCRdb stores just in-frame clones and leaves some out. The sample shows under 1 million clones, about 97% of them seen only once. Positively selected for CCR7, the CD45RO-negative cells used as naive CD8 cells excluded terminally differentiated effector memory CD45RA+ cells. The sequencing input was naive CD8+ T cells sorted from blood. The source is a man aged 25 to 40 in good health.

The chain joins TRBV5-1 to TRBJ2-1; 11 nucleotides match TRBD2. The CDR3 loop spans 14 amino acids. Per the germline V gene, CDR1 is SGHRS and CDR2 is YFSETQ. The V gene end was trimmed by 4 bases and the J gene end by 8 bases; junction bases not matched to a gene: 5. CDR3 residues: CASSQLAGDDEQFF. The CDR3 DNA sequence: TGCGCCAGCAGCCAACTAGCGGGAGACGATGAGCAGTTCTTC.

CDR3 sequence reads: CASSEVVRGQETQYF. The DNA for the CDR3 is TGTGCCAGCAGTGAGGTAGTTCGGGGCCAAGAGACCCAGTACTTC. The V call is TRBV6-6, the J call TRBJ2-5; perhaps TRBD2 as D (5 bases). CDR3 length equals 15 residues. Per the germline V gene, CDR1 is MNHNY and CDR2 is SVGAGI (reference sequence). V was trimmed by 5 bases and J by 1 base, leaving 14 bases between them.

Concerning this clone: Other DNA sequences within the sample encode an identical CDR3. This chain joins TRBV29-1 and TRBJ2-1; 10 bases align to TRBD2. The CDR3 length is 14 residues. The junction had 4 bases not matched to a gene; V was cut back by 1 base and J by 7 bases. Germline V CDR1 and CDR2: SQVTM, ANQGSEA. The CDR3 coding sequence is TGCAGCGTTGAAGGGCTAGCGGGGGAAAATGAGCAGTTCTTC. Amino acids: CSVEGLAGENEQFF.

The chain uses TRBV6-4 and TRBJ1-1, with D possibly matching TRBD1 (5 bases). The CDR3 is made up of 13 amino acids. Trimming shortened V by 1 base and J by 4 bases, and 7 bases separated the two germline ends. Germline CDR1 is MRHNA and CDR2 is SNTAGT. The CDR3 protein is CASSDWQGTEAFF. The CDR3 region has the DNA TGTGCCAGCAGTGACTGGCAGGGCACTGAAGCTTTCTTT.

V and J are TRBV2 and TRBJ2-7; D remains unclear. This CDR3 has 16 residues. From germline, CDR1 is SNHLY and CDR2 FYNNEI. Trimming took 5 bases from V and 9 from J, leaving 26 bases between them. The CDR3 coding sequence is TGTGCCAGCAGTTCTCGAGGTCCAGGTCCGTCCCGCTGGCAGTACTTC. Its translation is CASSSRGPGPSRWQYF.

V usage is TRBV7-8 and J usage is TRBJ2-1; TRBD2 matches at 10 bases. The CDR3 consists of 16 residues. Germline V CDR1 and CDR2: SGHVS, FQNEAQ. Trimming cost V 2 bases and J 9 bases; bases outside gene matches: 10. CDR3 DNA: TGTGCCAGCAGCTTAAGGTCTAGCGGGAGCTCTGGTGAGCAGTTCTTC. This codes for CASSLRSSGSSGEQFF.

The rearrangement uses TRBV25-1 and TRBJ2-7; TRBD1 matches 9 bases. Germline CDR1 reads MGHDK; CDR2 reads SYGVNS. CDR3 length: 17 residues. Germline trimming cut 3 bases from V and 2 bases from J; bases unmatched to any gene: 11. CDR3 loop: CASSDSIQGANAYEQYF. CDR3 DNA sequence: TGTGCCAGCAGTGACTCAATACAGGGGGCAAACGCCTACGAGCAGTACTTC.

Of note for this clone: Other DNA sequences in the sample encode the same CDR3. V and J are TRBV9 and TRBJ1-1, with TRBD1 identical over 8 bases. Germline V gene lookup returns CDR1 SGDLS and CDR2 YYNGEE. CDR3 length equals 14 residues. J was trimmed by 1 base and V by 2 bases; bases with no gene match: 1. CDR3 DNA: TGTGCCAGCAGCGTTGGACAGGGGAACACTGAAGCTTTCTTT. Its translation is CASSVGQGNTEAFF.

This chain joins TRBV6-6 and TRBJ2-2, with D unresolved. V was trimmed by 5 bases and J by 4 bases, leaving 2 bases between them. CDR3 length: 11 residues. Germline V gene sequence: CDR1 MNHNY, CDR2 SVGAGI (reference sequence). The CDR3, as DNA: TGTGCCAGCAGTACCACCGGGGAGCTGTTTTTT. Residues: CASSTTGELFF.